This TCR beta chain was sequenced during a study of response to subunit inactivated influenza vaccine (dated 2018 in TCRdb). Notes on the research overall: Deep quantitative T cell receptor repertoire profiling was used in the study to track responses to a trivalent subunit inactivated influenza vaccine.

What the work shows at the level of the full study, not this receptor alone: It was suggested by the authors that each seasonal influenza vaccination may recruit only a limited number of new T cells.

CDR1 SEHNR and CDR2 FQNEAQ are derived from the germline V gene (reference sequence). The CDR3 covers 13 residues, taking in both the cysteine and the phenylalanine. The sequence is cut down to CDR3 DNA, 39 bases in frame from base 1. Trimming costs V 5 bases and J 7 bases, and their ends lie 9 bases apart. Libraries were built with RT-PCR. Sequencing used an Illumina HiSeq 2500. TCRdb's own reprocessing of the public reads used fastp at Q25 and MiXCR and kept productive beta chains. When rows share a CDR3 protein, they turn into one entry using the most common DNA and genes. Present in this sample are about 700,000 distinct CDR3 sequences, around 14% of which were seen just once. The ten largest clones take up approximately 6.5% of the sample. There are a few counts of this clonotype. This receptor's antigen is unknown. This may be a read error: a much more frequent sequence differs by one nucleotide.

This receptor was identified in a man aged 45-65 years who received an inactivated influenza vaccine. Donor details come from another sample of the same person, matched by shared clones. This specimen was PBMCs from blood, taken roughly 15 days before vaccination. Recombination joined TRBV7-9 with TRBJ1-6; the D gene is not confidently resolved. The CDR3 has the sequence CASSPVGNSPLHF. In nucleotide form, the sequence is TGTGCCAGCAGCCCAGTGGGAAATTCACCCCTCCACTTT.